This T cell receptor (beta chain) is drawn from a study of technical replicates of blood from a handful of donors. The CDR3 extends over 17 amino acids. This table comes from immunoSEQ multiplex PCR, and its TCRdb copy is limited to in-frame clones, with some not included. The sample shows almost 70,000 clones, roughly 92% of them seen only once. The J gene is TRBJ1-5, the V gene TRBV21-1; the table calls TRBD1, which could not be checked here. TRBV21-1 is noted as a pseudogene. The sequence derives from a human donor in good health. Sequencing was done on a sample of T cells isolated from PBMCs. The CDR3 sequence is CASSRAGTGGRSQPQHF. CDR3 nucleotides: TGTGCCAGCAGCAGAGCCGGGACAGGGGGCCGGAGTCAGCCCCAGCATTTT.